These 27 T cell receptor beta chains originate from one sample sequenced in a study of OX40 agonist ivuxolimab in advanced cancers. Sequencing used immunoSEQ multiplex PCR; TCRdb keeps in-frame clones, though not all of them. This sample has about 78,000 clones, with almost 95% found just once. The source was CD4+ or CD8+ T cells sorted from blood, collected in a trial of the OX40 agonist ivuxolimab. These receptors came from an adult with an advanced solid tumor such as melanoma, head and neck, liver or kidney cancer.

This chain links TRBV6-1 with TRBJ1-1; a possible D gene is TRBD1 (6 bases). V dropped 2 bases and J dropped 8 bases, with 24 bases sitting between them. CDR3 length: 17 residues. Per the germline V gene, CDR1 is MNHNS and CDR2 is SASEGT. CDR3 nucleotides: TGTGCCAGCAGTGAAAGTACGAGGGGGGACGGACTCTACGAAGCTTTCTTT. Encoded protein: CASSESTRGDGLYEAFF.

The V gene is TRBV6-4, the J gene TRBJ2-1, with a tentative D call TRBD2 (6 bases). Per the germline V gene, CDR1 is MRHNA and CDR2 is SNTAGT. The CDR3 has 19 residues. V was trimmed by 4 bases and J by 5 bases, leaving 27 bases between them. CDR3 nucleotides: TGTGCCAGCAGTGCCTACCCCACGGGCTATAGCGGAGCTCACAATGAGCAGTTCTTC. Protein product: CASSAYPTGYSGAHNEQFF.

The chain joins TRBV15 to TRBJ1-3, with no clear D. The CDR3 extends over 13 amino acids. Trimming removed 1 base from V and 7 bases from J, with 8 bases in between. The V gene's germline CDR1 is LNHNV and CDR2 YYDKDF (reference sequence). DNA of the CDR3: TGTGCCACCAGCAGAGTGTTGGGGAACACCATATATTTT. Its translation: CATSRVLGNTIYF.

The gene calls are TRBV15 and TRBJ2-5, with TRBD1 matching over 10 bases. The CDR3 is made up of 17 amino acids. J gave up 5 bases and V 3 bases, and 12 bases lay outside the gene matches. The germline CDR1 and CDR2 sequences are LNHNV and YYDKDF (reference sequence). Written as DNA, the CDR3 is TGTGCCACCAGCAGGAGGACAGGGGGAGTTTTCAGGGAGACCCAGTACTTC. Amino acid sequence: CATSRRTGGVFRETQYF.

The chain recombines TRBV18 with TRBJ1-4, with D tentatively TRBD1 (5 bases). V gave up 3 bases and J gave up 5 bases, with 13 bases separating them. Germline CDR1 KGHSH, CDR2 LQKENI. CDR3 size: 15 residues. For the CDR3, the DNA is TGTGCCAGCTCACCCCGGGACCCACCCAATGAAAAACTGTTTTTT. Translation: CASSPRDPPNEKLFF. The whole variable domain, filled in from reference TRBV18 and TRBJ1-4, reads NAGVMQNPRHLVRRRGQEARLRCSPMKGHSHVYWYRQLPEEGLKFMVYLQKENIIDESGMPKERFSAEFPKEGPSILRIQQVVRGDSAAYFCASSPRDPPNEKLFFGSGTQLSVL.

This clone was seen just once. V is TRBV6-5 and J is TRBJ2-2; TRBD1 or TRBD2 may be the D gene (5 bases each). Germline-derived CDR1 and CDR2 are MNHEY and SVGAGI. The V gene lost 5 bases and the J gene lost 6 bases, with 16 bases spanning the gap. The CDR3 has 15 amino acids. CDR3 in DNA: TGTGCCAGCAGTCCCCGGGACGGCCGCGCCGGGGAGCTGTTTTTT. Residues: CASSPRDGRAGELFF.

The chain joins TRBV5-1 to TRBJ2-2, with D possibly being TRBD1 (6 bases). CDR3 length: 18 residues. Germline CDR1 reads SGHRS; CDR2 reads YFSETQ. The V end was cut by 2 bases, the J end by 5 bases, with 22 bases between. CDR3 in amino acids: CASSFVWDDRFGTGELFF. DNA of the CDR3: TGCGCCAGCAGCTTTGTATGGGACGACAGGTTTGGGACCGGGGAGCTGTTTTTT.

The CDR3 DNA reads TGTGCCAGCAGCTTGGTCGGCGGGGTGAGGGGATCGACTAATGAAAAACTGTTTTTT. It specifies CASSLVGGVRGSTNEKLFF. The V gene is TRBV5-5, the J gene TRBJ1-4, with D possibly matching TRBD1 (5 bases). There are 19 residues in the CDR3. V lost 0 bases and J 2 bases, leaving 20 bases between the germline ends. CDR1 is SGHKS, CDR2 YYEKEE, per germline (reference sequence).

This chain joins TRBV30 and TRBJ2-1, with 9 bases fitting TRBD2. The CDR3 sequence is 13 residues long. V dropped 3 bases and J dropped 10; count of bases not matched to a gene: 7. Germline-derived CDR1 and CDR2 are GTSNPN and SVGIG (reference sequence). CDR3 sequence (DNA): TGTGCCTGGAGGGGGGGGCTAGCGGGGGAGCAGTTCTTC. It encodes CAWRGGLAGEQFF.

CDR3 loop: CASSHPWDSSYEQYF. CDR3 coding DNA: TGTGCCAGCAGCCACCCCTGGGACAGTTCATACGAGCAGTACTTC. The rearrangement uses TRBV6-1 and TRBJ2-7; 7 nucleotides match TRBD1. This CDR3 spans 15 amino acids. V gave up 6 bases and J gave up 4 bases; unmatched junction bases: 12. The germline V gene has CDR1 MNHNS and CDR2 SASEGT.

The J gene is TRBJ2-2, the V gene TRBV4-2, with a weak D call TRBD1 (5 bases). V lost 4 bases and J lost 3, with 15 bases in between. CDR1 LGHNA and CDR2 YNFKEQ come from the germline V gene. The CDR3 loop spans 16 amino acids. DNA of the CDR3: TGTGCCAGCAGCCGGCGATTGACAGTTTACACCGGGGAGCTGTTTTTT. This translates into CASSRRLTVYTGELFF.

This chain uses TRBV5-6 with TRBJ2-3; D is ambiguous. V lost 7 bases and J 3 bases, leaving 12 bases between the germline ends. The CDR3 spans 13 residues. The germline gives CDR1 SGHDT, CDR2 YYEEEE. The CDR3 bases are TGTGCCAGCGGAAGACCCCAAACAGATACGCAGTATTTT. Amino acid sequence: CASGRPQTDTQYF.

The rearrangement uses TRBV27 and TRBJ2-1, with 7 bases matching TRBD2. The CDR3 sequence is 17 residues long. Trimming took 5 bases from V and 1 from J; bases not matched to a gene: 11. Germline V gives CDR1 MNHEY, CDR2 SMNVEV (reference sequence). CDR3 region: CASSPPLAVPSYNEQFF. DNA for the CDR3: TGTGCCAGCAGTCCCCCCCTAGCGGTCCCTTCCTACAATGAGCAGTTCTTC.

The CDR3 protein is CASSVTDEQYF. The CDR3 coding sequence is TGTGCCAGCAGCGTAACAGACGAGCAGTACTTC. The chain combines TRBV7-9 with TRBJ2-7; no firm D call. Germline V gene data show CDR1 as SEHNR and CDR2 as FQNEAQ (reference sequence). This CDR3 has 11 amino acids. The V end was cut by 5 bases, the J end by 5 bases, with 7 bases between. The whole variable domain, remainder taken from reference TRBV7-9 and TRBJ2-7, is DTGVSQNPRHKITKRGQNVTFRCDPISEHNRLYWYRQTLGQGPEFLTYFQNEAQLEKSRLLSDRFSAERPKGSFSTLEIQRTEQGDSAMYLCASSVTDEQYFGPGTRLTVT.

CDR3 nucleotide sequence: TGCAGTGCACTCGACGTCCACGAGCAGTACTTC. Protein: CSALDVHEQYF. The rearrangement joins TRBV20-1 to TRBJ2-7, with D uncertain. Germline V gene data show CDR1 as DFQATT and CDR2 as SNEGSKA (reference sequence). Trimming left V 6 bases short and J 5 bases short, with 11 bases between. The CDR3 is 11 residues long.

The CDR3 loop is CASSTGVITDTQYF. CDR3 DNA sequence: TGCGCCAGCAGCACGGGTGTTATCACAGATACGCAGTATTTT. V is TRBV5-1 and J is TRBJ2-3; D remains ambiguous. This CDR3 has 14 residues. Trimming shortened V by 4 bases and J by 2 bases, and 11 bases separated the two germline ends. Germline loops: CDR1 SGHRS, CDR2 YFSETQ.

The chain recombines TRBV5-6 with TRBJ2-3; tentative D call: TRBD2 (6 bases). The germline CDR1 and CDR2 sequences are SGHDT and YYEEEE. The V and J ends lost 1 base and 5 bases respectively, with 11 bases between them. CDR3 size: 14 residues. CDR3 in amino acids: CASSLPGVVDTQYF. In nucleotides, the CDR3 is TGTGCCAGCAGCTTGCCGGGAGTGGTAGATACGCAGTATTTT.

V is TRBV27 and J is TRBJ2-7, with a tentative D call TRBD1 (6 bases). Trimming took 5 bases from V and 0 from J, leaving 11 bases between them. The CDR3 consists of 14 residues. Germline V lookup: CDR1 MNHEY, CDR2 SMNVEV (reference sequence). The CDR3 sequence is CASSPRTVSYEQYF. As DNA, the CDR3 is TGTGCCAGCAGTCCACGGACAGTCTCCTACGAGCAGTACTTC.

This clone was observed a single time. The chain uses TRBV5-1 and TRBJ1-2; no reliable D call. Germline loops: CDR1 SGHRS, CDR2 YFSETQ. The CDR3 consists of 13 residues. V was pared by 5 bases and J by 0 bases, with 8 bases between. The CDR3 is CASRTGTNYGYTF. The CDR3 DNA reads as TGCGCCAGCAGGACCGGGACTAACTATGGCTACACCTTC.

This clone was detected once. The chain recombines TRBV15 with TRBJ2-3, with D unclear. The germline V gene has CDR1 LNHNV and CDR2 YYDKDF (reference sequence). V was shortened by 5 bases and J by 4 bases, with 19 bases between the two germline ends. This CDR3 contains 16 residues. The CDR3 spells CATSPRRRVRPDTQYF. The CDR3 DNA is TGTGCCACCAGCCCTCGGCGGAGAGTGCGGCCAGATACGCAGTATTTT.

The chain recombines TRBV7-2 with TRBJ2-1; 9 nucleotides agree with TRBD2. V was clipped by 0 bases and J by 7 bases; unmatched bases: 7. CDR1 and CDR2 from the germline V gene are SGHTA and FQGNSA. The CDR3 extends over 16 amino acids. This CDR3 reads CASSLAVSGGWNEQFF. The CDR3 DNA reads TGTGCCAGCAGCTTAGCGGTCAGCGGGGGGTGGAATGAGCAGTTCTTC.

Written as DNA, the CDR3 is TGTGCCAGCAGCCCTGACCTACAGCCGAACACTGAAGCTTTCTTT. It encodes CASSPDLQPNTEAFF. The chain employs TRBV5-4 and TRBJ1-1; D ambiguous. V was shortened by 4 bases and J by 1 base, with 14 bases between the two germline ends. This CDR3 has 15 amino acids. CDR1 and CDR2 from the germline V gene are SGHNT and YYREEE (reference sequence).

This sequence joins TRBV6-5 and TRBJ2-4; either TRBD1 or TRBD2 may fit D (5 bases each). In germline, CDR1 is MNHEY, CDR2 SVGAGI. V lost 4 bases and J lost 1, with 14 bases in between. The CDR3 runs 16 residues. CDR3 residues: CASSSPRWGAKNIQYF. In DNA form, the CDR3 reads TGTGCCAGCAGTTCTCCTCGGTGGGGGGCCAAAAACATTCAGTACTTC.

This rearrangement joins TRBV2 to TRBJ2-5; TRBD1 aligns across 8 bases. There are 15 residues in the CDR3. Losses at the gene ends were 4 bases for V and 3 bases for J; bases not matched to a gene: 7. Germline loops: CDR1 SNHLY, CDR2 FYNNEI. This CDR3 reads CASSAQGAREETQYF. CDR3 DNA: TGTGCCAGCAGTGCCCAGGGGGCGAGGGAAGAGACCCAGTACTTC.

This rearrangement joins TRBV5-1 to TRBJ2-6; D gene ambiguous. The V and J ends lost 3 bases and 1 base respectively, with 5 bases between them. The CDR3 runs to 14 residues. CDR1 and CDR2 (germline): SGHRS, YFSETQ. The CDR3 here is CASSSTSGANVLTF. The DNA of the CDR3 is TGCGCCAGCAGCTCCACTTCTGGGGCCAACGTCCTGACTTTC.

The chain uses TRBV6-1 and TRBJ2-5; TRBD1 aligns across 7 bases. CDR1 MNHNS and CDR2 SASEGT come from the germline V gene. The V segment lost 5 bases and the J segment 2 bases; nucleotides outside the gene matches: 5. The CDR3 has 14 amino acids. The CDR3 bases are TGTGCCAGCAGTTTAGGGACAGATCAAGAGACCCAGTACTTC. Amino acids: CASSLGTDQETQYF.

The rearrangement uses TRBV6-5 and TRBJ2-1; D is possibly TRBD1 (6 bases). This CDR3 has 15 residues. CDR1 and CDR2 from the germline V gene are MNHEY and SVGAGI. V lost 6 bases, J lost 8 bases, and 20 bases lay in between. CDR3 in DNA: TGTGCCAGCAGAATCAAACCAGGGTGGGGGCATGAGCAGTTCTTC. The encoded protein is CASRIKPGWGHEQFF.